This record covers a single TCR beta chain. Antigen specificity is unknown. There are 14 residues in the CDR3. V lost 2 bases and J lost 10, with 15 bases in between. Germline CDR1 reads SGHVS; CDR2 reads FQNEAQ. Preparing the TCRbeta library involved the use of unique molecular identifiers. TCRdb reanalysed the PCR reads using MiXCR and keeps one entry per CDR3 protein. The sample includes about 980,000 distinct CDR3 sequences, around 30% of them seen just once. This specimen comes from a study of T-cell reconstitution after alpha-beta-depleted transplantation in children. General study points: Where some patients showed high TCRbeta diversity at day 60, it came from recipient T cells and thymic progenitors that had survived. Once a year had passed after transplant, T-cell counts and diversity came mostly from newly produced T cells. It was reported that alpha-beta T cells came from several hundred expanded graft clones (about two months after transplant).

The sequence was collected from a boy under three years old who had a stem cell transplant for SCID, so the T cells may come from the graft donor. The starting material was PBMCs, mostly from graft donor cells, obtained 360 days after TCRalphabeta/CD19-depleted stem cell transplant. The chain recombines TRBV7-8 with TRBJ2-1; D gene unclear. CDR3: CASSLTPPGAEQFF. The CDR3 DNA is TGTGCCAGCAGCTTAACGCCTCCGGGCGCCGAGCAGTTCTTC.